These 2 T cell receptor beta chains were sequenced from one sample in a study of molecular identifiers for immune sequencing clone quantification. A single record per CDR3 protein comes from TCRdb applying MiXCR to the PCR reads. The table shows about half a million distinct CDR3 sequences, with around 21% occurring only once. Sequences were obtained from naive CD8+ T cells from blood, with Jurkat cell RNA spiked in. The subset: FACS-sorted CD8+CD4-CCR7+CD45RA+ naive T cells. All receptors derive from a human donor in good health. Some libraries in this study had Jurkat cell RNA spiked in.

The chain joins TRBV2 to TRBJ2-7; D is undetermined. The CDR3 contains 11 residues. Germline lookup yields CDR1 SNHLY and CDR2 FYNNEI. The V end was cut by 6 bases, the J end by 6 bases, with 9 bases between. CDR3 protein: CASRNTPEQYF. The CDR3 bases are TGTGCCAGCAGGAACACACCCGAGCAGTACTTC.

Only a few counts were recorded for this clonotype. The chain carries TRBV7-6 and TRBJ2-1; 9 bases fit TRBD2. The V segment lost 2 bases and the J segment 10 bases; nucleotides outside the gene matches: 9. From germline, CDR1 is SGHVS and CDR2 FNYEAQ. The CDR3 loop spans 15 amino acids. The CDR3 coding sequence is TGTGCCAGCAGCTTAAGTGTTAGCGGGAGCGGGGAGCAGTTCTTC. Its protein product is CASSLSVSGSGEQFF. Full variable domain (outside the CDR3, taken from reference TRBV7-6 and TRBJ2-1): GAGVSQSPRYKVTKRGQDVALRCDPISGHVSLYWYRQALGQGPEFLTYFNYEAQQDKSGLPNDRFSAERPEGSISTLTIQRTEQRDSAMYRCASSLSVSGSGEQFFGPGTRLTVL.